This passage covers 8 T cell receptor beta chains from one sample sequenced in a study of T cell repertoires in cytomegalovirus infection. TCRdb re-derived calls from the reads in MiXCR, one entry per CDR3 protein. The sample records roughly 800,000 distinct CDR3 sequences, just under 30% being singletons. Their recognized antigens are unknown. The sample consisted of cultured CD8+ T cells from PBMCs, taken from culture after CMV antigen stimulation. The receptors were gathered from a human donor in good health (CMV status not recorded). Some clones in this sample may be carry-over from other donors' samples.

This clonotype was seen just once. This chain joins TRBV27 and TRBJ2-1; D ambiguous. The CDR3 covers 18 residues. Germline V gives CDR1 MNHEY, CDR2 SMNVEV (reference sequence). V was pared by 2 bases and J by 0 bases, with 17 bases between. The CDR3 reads CASSLNLPGFGSYNEQFF. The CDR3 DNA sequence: TGTGCCAGCAGTTTAAATCTCCCAGGCTTTGGCTCCTACAATGAGCAGTTCTTC.

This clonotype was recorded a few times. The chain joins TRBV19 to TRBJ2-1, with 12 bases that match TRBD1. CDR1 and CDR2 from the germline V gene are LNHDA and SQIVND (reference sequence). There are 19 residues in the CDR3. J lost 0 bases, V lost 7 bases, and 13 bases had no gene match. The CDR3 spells CASNDRDRGPPSSYNEQFF. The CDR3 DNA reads TGTGCCAGTAACGACCGGGACAGGGGGCCCCCGAGCTCCTACAATGAGCAGTTCTTC.

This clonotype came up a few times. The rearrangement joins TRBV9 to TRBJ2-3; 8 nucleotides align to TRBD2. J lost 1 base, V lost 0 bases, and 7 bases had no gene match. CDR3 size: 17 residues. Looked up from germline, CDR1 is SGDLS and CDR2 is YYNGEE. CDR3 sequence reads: CASSVAGGQSGTDTQYF. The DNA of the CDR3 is TGTGCCAGCAGCGTAGCGGGGGGGCAGTCCGGCACAGATACGCAGTATTTT.

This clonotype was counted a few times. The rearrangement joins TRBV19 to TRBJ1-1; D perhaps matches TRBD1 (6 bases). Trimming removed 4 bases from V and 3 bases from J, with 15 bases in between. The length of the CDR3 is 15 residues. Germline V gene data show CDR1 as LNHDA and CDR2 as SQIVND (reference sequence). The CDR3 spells CASSTNGGGDTEAFF. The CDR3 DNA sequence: TGTGCCAGTAGTACCAATGGAGGGGGGGACACTGAAGCTTTCTTT.

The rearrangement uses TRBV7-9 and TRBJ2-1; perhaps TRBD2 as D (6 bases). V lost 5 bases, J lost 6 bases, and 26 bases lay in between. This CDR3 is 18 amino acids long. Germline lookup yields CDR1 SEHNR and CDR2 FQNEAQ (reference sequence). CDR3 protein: CASSPPQGGHARGNEQFF. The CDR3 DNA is TGTGCCAGCAGCCCACCCCAGGGAGGACACGCCCGGGGCAATGAGCAGTTCTTC.

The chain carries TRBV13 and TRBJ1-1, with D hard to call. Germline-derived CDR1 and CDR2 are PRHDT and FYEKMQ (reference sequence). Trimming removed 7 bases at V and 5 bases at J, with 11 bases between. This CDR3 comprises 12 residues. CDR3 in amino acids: CASTLGVTEAFF. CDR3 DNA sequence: TGTGCCAGCACCCTCGGAGTAACTGAAGCTTTCTTT.

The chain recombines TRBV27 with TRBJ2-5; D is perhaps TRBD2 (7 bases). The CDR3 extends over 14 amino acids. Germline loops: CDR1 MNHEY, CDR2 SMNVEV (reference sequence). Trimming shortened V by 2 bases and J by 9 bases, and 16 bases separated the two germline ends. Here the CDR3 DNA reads TGTGCCAGCAGTTTAGCGGGGGCCAAACGGGCCCAGTACTTC. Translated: CASSLAGAKRAQYF.

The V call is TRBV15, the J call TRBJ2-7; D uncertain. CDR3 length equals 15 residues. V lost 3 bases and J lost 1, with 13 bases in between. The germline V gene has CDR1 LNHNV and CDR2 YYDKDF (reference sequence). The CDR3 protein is CATSRPSTLSYEQYF. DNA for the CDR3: TGTGCCACCAGCAGGCCCAGCACTCTATCCTACGAGCAGTACTTC.